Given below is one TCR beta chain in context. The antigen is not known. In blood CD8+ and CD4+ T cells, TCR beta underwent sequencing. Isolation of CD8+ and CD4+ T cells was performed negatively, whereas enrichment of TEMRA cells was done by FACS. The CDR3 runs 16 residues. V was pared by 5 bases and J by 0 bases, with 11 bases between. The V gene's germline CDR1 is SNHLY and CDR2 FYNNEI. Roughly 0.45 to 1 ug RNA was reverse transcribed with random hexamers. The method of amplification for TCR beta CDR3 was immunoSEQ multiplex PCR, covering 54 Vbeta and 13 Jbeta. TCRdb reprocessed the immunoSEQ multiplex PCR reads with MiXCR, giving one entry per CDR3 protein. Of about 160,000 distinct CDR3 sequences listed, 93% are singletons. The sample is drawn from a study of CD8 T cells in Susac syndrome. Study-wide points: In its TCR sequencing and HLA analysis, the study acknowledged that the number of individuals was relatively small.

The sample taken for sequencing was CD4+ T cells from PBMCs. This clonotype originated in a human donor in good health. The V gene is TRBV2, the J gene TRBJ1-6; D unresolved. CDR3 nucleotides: TGTGCCAGCAGTTTAAATTCAAACTCCTATAATTCACCCCTCCACTTT. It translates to CASSLNSNSYNSPLHF.